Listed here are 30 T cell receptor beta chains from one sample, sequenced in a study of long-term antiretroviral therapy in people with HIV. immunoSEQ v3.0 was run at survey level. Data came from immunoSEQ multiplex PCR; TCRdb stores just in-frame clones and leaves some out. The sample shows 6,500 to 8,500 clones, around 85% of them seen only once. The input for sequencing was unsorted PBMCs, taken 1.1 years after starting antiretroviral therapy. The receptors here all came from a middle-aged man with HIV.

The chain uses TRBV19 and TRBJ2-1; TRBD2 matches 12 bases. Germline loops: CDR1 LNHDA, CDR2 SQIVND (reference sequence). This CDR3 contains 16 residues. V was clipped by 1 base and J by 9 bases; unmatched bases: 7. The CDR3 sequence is CASSIGLAGGLTEQFF. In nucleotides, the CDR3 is TGTGCCAGTAGTATAGGGCTAGCGGGGGGGCTGACTGAGCAGTTCTTC.

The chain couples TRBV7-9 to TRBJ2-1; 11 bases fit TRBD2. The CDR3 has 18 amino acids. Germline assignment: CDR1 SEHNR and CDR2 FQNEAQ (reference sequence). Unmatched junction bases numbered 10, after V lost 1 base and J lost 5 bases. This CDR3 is CASSLDPRLAGGHNEQFF. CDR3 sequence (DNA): TGTGCCAGCAGCTTAGACCCTCGGCTAGCGGGGGGACACAATGAGCAGTTCTTC.

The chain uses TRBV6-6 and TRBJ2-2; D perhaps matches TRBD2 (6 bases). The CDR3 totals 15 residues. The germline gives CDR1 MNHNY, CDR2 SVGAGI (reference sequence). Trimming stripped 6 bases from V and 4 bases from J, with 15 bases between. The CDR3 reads CASSRGGRSTGELFF. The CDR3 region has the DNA TGTGCCAGCAGCCGGGGAGGCCGCAGCACCGGGGAGCTGTTTTTT.

CDR3 nucleotides: TGCGCCAGCAGTGAGAACCGGCTGGTGGATACGCAGTATTTT. Translating it yields CASSENRLVDTQYF. V and J are TRBV10-1 and TRBJ2-3; no definite D call. Germline lookup yields CDR1 WNHNN and CDR2 SYGVQD (reference sequence). The CDR3 covers 14 residues. The V and J ends lost 2 bases and 6 bases respectively, with 12 bases between them.

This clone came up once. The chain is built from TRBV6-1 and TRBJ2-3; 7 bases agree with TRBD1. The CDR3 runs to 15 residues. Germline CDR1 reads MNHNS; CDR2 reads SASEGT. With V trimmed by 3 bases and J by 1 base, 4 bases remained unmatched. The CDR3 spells CASSDIGQGTDTQYF. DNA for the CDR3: TGTGCCAGCAGTGATATAGGACAGGGCACAGATACGCAGTATTTT.

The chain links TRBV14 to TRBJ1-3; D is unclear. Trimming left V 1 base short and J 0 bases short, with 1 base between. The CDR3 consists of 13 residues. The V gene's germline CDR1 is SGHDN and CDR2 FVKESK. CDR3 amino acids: CASSQVSGNTIYF. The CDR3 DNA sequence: TGTGCCAGCAGCCAAGTCTCTGGAAACACCATATATTTT.

The CDR3 nucleotides read TGTGCCAGCAGTCTCAGGGGGAGGGCTTCGGGCAATCAGCCCCAGCATTTT. It encodes CASSLRGRASGNQPQHF. This chain links TRBV2 with TRBJ1-5; 7 positions match TRBD1. The CDR3 consists of 17 residues. Looked up from germline, CDR1 is SNHLY and CDR2 is FYNNEI. V gave up 5 bases and J gave up 2 bases; unmatched junction bases: 12.

CDR3: CASSVPGDYQFF. Written as DNA, the CDR3 is TGCGCCAGCAGCGTGCCGGGGGACTACCAGTTCTTC. The rearrangement joins TRBV5-1 to TRBJ2-1, with 7 bases aligning to TRBD2. V lost 4 bases, J lost 13 bases, and 8 bases stayed unmatched. The germline CDR1 and CDR2 sequences are SGHRS and YFSETQ. CDR3 length: 12 residues.

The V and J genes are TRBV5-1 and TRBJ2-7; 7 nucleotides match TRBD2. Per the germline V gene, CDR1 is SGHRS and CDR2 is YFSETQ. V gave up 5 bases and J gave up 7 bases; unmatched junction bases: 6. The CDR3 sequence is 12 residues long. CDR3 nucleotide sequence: TGCGCCAGCAGTTGGGACTACCAGGAGCAGTACTTC. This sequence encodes CASSWDYQEQYF.

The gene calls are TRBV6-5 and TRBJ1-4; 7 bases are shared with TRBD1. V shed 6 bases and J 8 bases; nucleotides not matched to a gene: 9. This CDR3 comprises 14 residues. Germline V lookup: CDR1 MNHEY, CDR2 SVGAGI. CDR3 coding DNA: TGTGCCAGCAGGGACACAGGGGAGATCGAAAAACTGTTTTTT. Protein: CASRDTGEIEKLFF.

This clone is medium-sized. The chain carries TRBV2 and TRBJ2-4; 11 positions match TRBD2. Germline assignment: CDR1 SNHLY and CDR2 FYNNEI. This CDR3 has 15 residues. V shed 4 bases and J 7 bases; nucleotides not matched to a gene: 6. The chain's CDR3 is CASSAPGLAANIQYF. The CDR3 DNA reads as TGTGCCAGCAGTGCCCCGGGACTAGCGGCTAACATTCAGTACTTC.

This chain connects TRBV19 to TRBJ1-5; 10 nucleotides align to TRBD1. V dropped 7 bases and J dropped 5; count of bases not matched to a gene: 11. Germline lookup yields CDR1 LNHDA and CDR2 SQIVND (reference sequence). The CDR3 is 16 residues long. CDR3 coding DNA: TGTGCCAGTAACCCCGGGGGGGACAGGGGTGATCAGCCCCAGCATTTT. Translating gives CASNPGGDRGDQPQHF.

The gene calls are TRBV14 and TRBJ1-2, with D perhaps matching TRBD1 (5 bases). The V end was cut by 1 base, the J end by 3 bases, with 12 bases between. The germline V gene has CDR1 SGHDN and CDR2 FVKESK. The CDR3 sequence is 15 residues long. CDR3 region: CASSQGGAYYYGYTF. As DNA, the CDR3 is TGTGCCAGCAGCCAAGGGGGCGCGTACTACTATGGCTACACCTTC.

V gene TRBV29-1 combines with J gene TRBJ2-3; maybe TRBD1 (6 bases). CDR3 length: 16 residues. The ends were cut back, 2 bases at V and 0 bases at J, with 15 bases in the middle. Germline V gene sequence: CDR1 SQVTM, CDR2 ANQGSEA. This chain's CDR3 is CSVEIIKTGSTDTQYF. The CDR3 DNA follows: TGCAGCGTTGAAATTATCAAGACAGGAAGCACAGATACGCAGTATTTT.

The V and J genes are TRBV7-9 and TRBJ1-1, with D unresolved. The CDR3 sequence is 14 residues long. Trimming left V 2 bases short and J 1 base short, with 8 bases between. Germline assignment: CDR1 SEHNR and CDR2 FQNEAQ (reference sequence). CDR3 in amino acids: CASSLSGRNTEAFF. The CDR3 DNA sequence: TGTGCCAGCAGCTTATCAGGACGGAACACTGAAGCTTTCTTT.

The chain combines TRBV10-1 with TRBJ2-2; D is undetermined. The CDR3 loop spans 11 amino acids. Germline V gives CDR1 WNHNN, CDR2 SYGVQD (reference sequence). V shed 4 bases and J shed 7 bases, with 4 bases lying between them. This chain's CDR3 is CASSGDGELFF. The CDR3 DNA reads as TGCGCCAGCAGTGGGGACGGGGAGCTGTTTTTT.

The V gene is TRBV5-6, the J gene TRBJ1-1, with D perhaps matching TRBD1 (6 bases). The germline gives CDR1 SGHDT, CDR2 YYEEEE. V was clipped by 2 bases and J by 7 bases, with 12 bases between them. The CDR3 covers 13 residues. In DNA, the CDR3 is TGTGCCAGCAGCTTACAGGGAGGAGGTGAAGCTTTCTTT. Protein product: CASSLQGGGEAFF.

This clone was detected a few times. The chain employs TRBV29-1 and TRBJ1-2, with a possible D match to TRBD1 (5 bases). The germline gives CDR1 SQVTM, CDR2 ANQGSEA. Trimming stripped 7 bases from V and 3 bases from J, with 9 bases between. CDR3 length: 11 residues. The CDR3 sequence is CSAVGDYGYTF. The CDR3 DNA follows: TGCAGCGCCGTAGGGGACTATGGCTACACCTTC.

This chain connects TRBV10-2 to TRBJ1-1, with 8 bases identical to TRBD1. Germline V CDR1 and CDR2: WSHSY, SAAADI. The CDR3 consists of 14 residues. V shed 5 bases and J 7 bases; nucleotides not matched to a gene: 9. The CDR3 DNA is TGCGCCAGCAGTAGGACAGGGTTCGAAAGTGAAGCTTTCTTT. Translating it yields CASSRTGFESEAFF.

CDR3 sequence (DNA): TGTGCCAGCAGCGCCCAGGGGGCGAATTCACCCCTCCACTTT. This gives the protein CASSAQGANSPLHF. The chain couples TRBV27 to TRBJ1-6, with 8 bases matching TRBD1. Unmatched junction bases numbered 5, after V lost 6 bases and J lost 7 bases. This CDR3 region has 14 residues. Germline V gene data show CDR1 as MNHEY and CDR2 as SMNVEV (reference sequence).

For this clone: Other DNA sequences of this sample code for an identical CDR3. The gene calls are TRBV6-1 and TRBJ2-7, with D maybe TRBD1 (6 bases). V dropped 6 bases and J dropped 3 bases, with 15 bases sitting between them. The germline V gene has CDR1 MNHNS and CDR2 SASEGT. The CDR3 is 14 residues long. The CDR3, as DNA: TGTGCCAGCAGCCGCGACAGGTCAGGCTACGAGCAGTACTTC. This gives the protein CASSRDRSGYEQYF.

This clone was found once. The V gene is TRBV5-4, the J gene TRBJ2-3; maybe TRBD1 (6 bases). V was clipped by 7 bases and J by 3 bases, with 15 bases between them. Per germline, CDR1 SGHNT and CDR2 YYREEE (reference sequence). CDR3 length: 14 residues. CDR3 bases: TGTGCCAGCCTGGGGCCAGGGGCAACAGATACGCAGTATTTT. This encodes CASLGPGATDTQYF.

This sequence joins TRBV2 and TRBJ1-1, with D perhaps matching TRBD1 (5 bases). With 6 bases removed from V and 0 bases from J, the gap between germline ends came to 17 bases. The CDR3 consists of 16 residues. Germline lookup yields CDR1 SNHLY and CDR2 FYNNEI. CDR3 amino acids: CASRATVSLVNTEAFF. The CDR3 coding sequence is TGTGCCAGCAGGGCGACAGTATCCTTGGTGAACACTGAAGCTTTCTTT. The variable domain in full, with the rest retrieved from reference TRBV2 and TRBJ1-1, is EPEVTQTPSHQVTQMGQEVILRCVPISNHLYFYWYRQILGQKVEFLVSFYNNEISEKSEIFDDQFSVERPDGSNFTLKIRSTKLEDSAMYFCASRATVSLVNTEAFFGQGTRLTVV.

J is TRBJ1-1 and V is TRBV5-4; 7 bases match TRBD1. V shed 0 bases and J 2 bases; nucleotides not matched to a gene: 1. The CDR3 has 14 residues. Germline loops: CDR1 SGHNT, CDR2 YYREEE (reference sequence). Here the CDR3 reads CASSLGDRNTEAFF. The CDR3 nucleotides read TGTGCCAGCAGCTTGGGGGACAGAAACACTGAAGCTTTCTTT. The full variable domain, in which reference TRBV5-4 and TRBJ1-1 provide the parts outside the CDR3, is ETGVTQSPTHLIKTRGQQVTLRCSSQSGHNTVSWYQQALGQGPQFIFQYYREEENGRGNFPPRFSGLQFPNYSSELNVNALELDDSALYLCASSLGDRNTEAFFGQGTRLTVV.

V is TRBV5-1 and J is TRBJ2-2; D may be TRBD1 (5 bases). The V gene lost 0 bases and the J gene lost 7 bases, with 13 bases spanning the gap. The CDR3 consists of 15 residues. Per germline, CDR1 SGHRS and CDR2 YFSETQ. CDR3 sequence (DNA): TGCGCCAGCAGCTTGGTATCAAGGGGCGGCGGGGAGCTGTTTTTT. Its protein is CASSLVSRGGGELFF. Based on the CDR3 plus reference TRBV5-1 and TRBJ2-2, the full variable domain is KAGVTQTPRYLIKTRGQQVTLSCSPISGHRSVSWYQQTPGQGLQFLFEYFSETQRNKGNFPGRFSGRQFSNSRSEMNVSTLELGDSALYLCASSLVSRGGGELFFGEGSRLTVL.

The CDR3 is CASGAGVPEAFF. Written as DNA, the CDR3 is TGTGCCAGCGGTGCGGGGGTCCCTGAAGCTTTCTTT. This sequence joins TRBV7-8 and TRBJ1-1, with D possibly being TRBD1 (5 bases). The CDR3 loop spans 12 amino acids. V was pared by 8 bases and J by 6 bases, with 13 bases between. Looked up from germline, CDR1 is SGHVS and CDR2 is FQNEAQ.

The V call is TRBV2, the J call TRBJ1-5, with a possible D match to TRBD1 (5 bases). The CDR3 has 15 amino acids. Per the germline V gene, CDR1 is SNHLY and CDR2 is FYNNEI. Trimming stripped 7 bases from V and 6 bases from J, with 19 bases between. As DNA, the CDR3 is TGTGCCAGCATGTTCGGGGGACCTGGTGGTCAGCCCCAGCATTTT. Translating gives CASMFGGPGGQPQHF.

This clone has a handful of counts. The CDR3 DNA sequence: TGCGCCAGCAGCAATCAACCTTCCTACGAGCAGTACTTC. Amino acids: CASSNQPSYEQYF. The rearrangement joins TRBV4-1 to TRBJ2-7, with D hard to call. Germline CDR1 is MGHRA and CDR2 is YSYEKL. This CDR3 is 13 amino acids long. The V and J ends lost 5 bases and 1 base respectively, with 9 bases between them.

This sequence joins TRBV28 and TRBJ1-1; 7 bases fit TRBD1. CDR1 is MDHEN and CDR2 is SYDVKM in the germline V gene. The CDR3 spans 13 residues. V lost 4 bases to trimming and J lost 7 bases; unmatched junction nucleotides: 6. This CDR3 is CASSYRGLDEAFF. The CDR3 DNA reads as TGTGCCAGCAGTTATAGGGGGCTCGATGAAGCTTTCTTT.

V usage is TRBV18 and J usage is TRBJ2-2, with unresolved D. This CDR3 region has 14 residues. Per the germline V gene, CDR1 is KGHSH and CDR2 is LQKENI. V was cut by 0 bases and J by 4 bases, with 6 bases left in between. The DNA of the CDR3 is TGTGCCAGCTCACCACCCATGGGCACCGGGGAGCTGTTTTTT. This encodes CASSPPMGTGELFF.